The 2 T cell receptor beta chains below come from one sample, sequenced in a study of shared clonotypes between healthy human individuals. Measured with immunoSEQ multiplex PCR; TCRdb has only the in-frame clones, and not every one. This repertoire shows roughly 2.6 million clones, around nine tenths found once; its top ten account for roughly 0.14%. The sample consisted of naive CD4+ T cells sorted from blood. Stated subset: CD45RA+ positively selected. All receptors come from a man younger than 35 in good health.

V gene TRBV5-1 combines with J gene TRBJ2-7; the D is unclear. Germline V CDR1 and CDR2: SGHRS, YFSETQ. The V end was cut by 0 bases, the J end by 2 bases, with 12 bases between. CDR3 size: 15 residues. CDR3 region: CASSLEVAPTYEQYF. The DNA of the CDR3 is TGCGCCAGCAGCTTGGAGGTCGCCCCGACCTACGAGCAGTACTTC.

The chain combines TRBV18 with TRBJ1-5; maybe TRBD1 (6 bases). Between the trimmed V and J ends, which lost 2 bases and 0 bases, there was a span of 14 bases. CDR3 length: 17 amino acids. Germline V CDR1 and CDR2: KGHSH, LQKENI. In nucleotides, the CDR3 is TGTGCCAGCTCACCATCCCAGACAGGATATAGCAATCAGCCCCAGCATTTT. It is translated as CASSPSQTGYSNQPQHF.